This record covers a single TCR beta chain. It lacks a known antigen. No much larger clone is present one base from it, and per-base qualities are unavailable. Enrolling through a virtual design, the prospective study's participants ranged in age from roughly 18 to 95 years and lived across 24 United States geographic areas. In the prospective study, participants were assigned to cohorts based on the clinical history participants reported in a screening survey and a study questionnaire. Exposed participants had been in contact with someone with a PCR-confirmed or clinician-diagnosed COVID-19 case within 2 weeks of study entry. In the prospective study, whole blood, serum and a nasopharyngeal or oropharyngeal swab were collected from each participant by mobile phlebotomists. Over a roughly 2-month period, participants in the prospective study had the option of providing additional blood draws and questionnaires. Prospective study blood samples were shipped either frozen or at room temperature before DNA extraction.

After removal of 3 bases from V and 7 bases from J, the junction retains 10 bases not matched to a gene. The CDR3 holds 18 amino acids from the cysteine to the phenylalanine. Only the CDR3 portion is preserved as DNA: 54 bases, with reading frame beginning at the first base. For CDR1 and CDR2, the germline V gene lists LGHNA and YNFKEQ. This sample stems from a study of blood T cell repertoires in COVID-19 (dated by TCRdb to between 2020 and 2021). Turning to the overall study: Samples from collaborators originated in the United States, Italy and Spain and spanned both the acute and convalescent phases of COVID-19. The material from the prospective study consisted of cDNA or gDNA derived from T cells, B-cell-depleted T cells, or PBMCs. Deeply sampled blood TCRbeta repertoires from subjects exposed to, actively infected with, or recovered from COVID-19 were included in the dataset. The repertoires were released in a freely available public database meant as a resource for research on the immune response to SARS-CoV-2. Samples were obtained from the ongoing ImmuneRACE study (first 160 participants) and from approximately 1,200 subjects provided by 6 global collaborators. Nearly every sample came with metadata listing a de-identified subject ID, COVID-19 status, age in years and sex. Where HLA class I and class II types were available, the types were taken from metadata supplied by the sample provider, not from assay-based typing. What the study reported, not specific to this receptor: The quantity of clinical and demographic metadata differed by source and by participant and was supplied without curation.

The immunoSEQ Assay, a bias-controlled multiplex PCR, was used to amplify TCRbeta CDR3 regions from genomic DNA. Under the source paper's analysis protocol: The number of nucleated cells in each sample was estimated by amplification of reference gene primers within the assay. To quantify the absolute abundance of each unique TCRbeta CDR3 rearrangement, sequence reads were collapsed and filtered. For each sample, productive Simpson clonality was calculated as the square root of Simpson's diversity index across productive rearrangements. TCRdb limited this immuneACCESS table to in-frame rearrangements with V and J called. A share of clones is missing; checked studies link under half to unresolved V genes, and the rest is unexplained. The V and J calls and the clone size are those of that table, but D and trimming were determined from the DNA. The sample table lists about 250,000 clones, 88% of them with a count of one. Around 3.1% of the sample comes from the top ten.

The chain is encoded by TRBV4-2 joined to TRBJ2-2, and 14 bases in between align with TRBD2. Sequences were obtained from PBMCs or T cells enriched from blood (not recorded which). The sequence derives from a woman aged 40 to 49 who had been exposed to COVID-19. CDR3 reads: CASSHLGLAGAGNGELFF. The base sequence is TGTGCCAGCAGCCACCTGGGACTAGCGGGGGCGGGTAACGGGGAGCTGTTTTTT.